The 25 T cell receptor beta chains below all came from one sample that was sequenced in a study of blood T cell repertoires in COVID-19. Using immunoSEQ multiplex PCR, the repertoire was profiled, and TCRdb retains in-frame clones only, with some absent. The sample carries about 260,000 clones, about 91% recorded once. The sample taken for sequencing was peripheral blood. Source of these receptors: a person aged 18 to 35 with COVID-19, enrolled during active disease.

The V gene is TRBV13, the J gene TRBJ2-1; 10 nucleotides line up with TRBD2. In germline, CDR1 is PRHDT, CDR2 FYEKMQ (reference sequence). The CDR3 sequence is 16 residues long. J gave up 5 bases and V 4 bases, and 8 bases lay outside the gene matches. CDR3 DNA: TGTGCCAGCAGCTCCTCTAGCGGGAGTTTGAACAATGAGCAGTTCTTC. It encodes CASSSSSGSLNNEQFF.

This sequence joins TRBV3-1 (or the pseudogene TRBV3-2) and TRBJ2-5; 10 bases align to TRBD2. The CDR3 contains 16 residues. Trimming removed 0 bases from V and 6 bases from J; junction bases left unmatched: 7. Germline lookup yields CDR1 LGHDT and CDR2 YNNKEL (reference sequence). This chain's CDR3 is CASSQELAGILKTQYF. The CDR3 DNA is TGTGCCAGCAGCCAAGAACTAGCGGGAATTCTGAAGACCCAGTACTTC.

The chain has TRBV6-6 and TRBJ2-2, with D maybe TRBD1 (6 bases). V lost 1 base and J 3 bases, leaving 6 bases between the germline ends. CDR1 MNHNY and CDR2 SVGAGI come from the germline V gene (reference sequence). This CDR3 is built from 14 residues. The CDR3 nucleotides are TGTGCCAGCAGTTACTACAGGGACACCGGGGAGCTGTTTTTT. It specifies CASSYYRDTGELFF.

The chain couples TRBV19 to TRBJ1-6, with TRBD1 matching over 10 bases. The CDR3 totals 15 residues. Germline V gives CDR1 LNHDA, CDR2 SQIVND (reference sequence). J was trimmed by 9 bases and V by 4 bases; bases with no gene match: 6. The CDR3 DNA is TGTGCCAGTAGTACCCACGGGACAGGGGTTTCACCCCTCCACTTT. The encoded protein is CASSTHGTGVSPLHF.

V is TRBV7-9 and J is TRBJ2-7; D is perhaps TRBD2 (6 bases). The CDR3 totals 14 residues. Trimming pared 2 bases from V and 3 bases from J, leaving 11 bases between. CDR1 is SEHNR, CDR2 FQNEAQ, per germline (reference sequence). The DNA of the CDR3 is TGTGCCAGCAGCTTAATGGAGGGTCTCTACGAGCAGTACTTC. This translates into CASSLMEGLYEQYF.

This clone was seen just once. CDR3 nucleotide sequence: TGCAGCGCCCCCCCAAGTCCGGGGGGAAGGGGTGAGCAGTTCTTC. The encoded protein is CSAPPSPGGRGEQFF. This sequence joins TRBV29-1 and TRBJ2-1; 7 bases line up with TRBD2. This CDR3 has 15 residues. Germline V gene data show CDR1 as SQVTM and CDR2 as ANQGSEA. V shed 7 bases, J shed 9 bases, and the junction held 18 bases outside the gene matches.

The rearrangement uses TRBV9 and TRBJ2-2, with a possible D match to TRBD2 (5 bases). Germline loops: CDR1 SGDLS, CDR2 YYNGEE. The V end lost 0 bases, the J end lost 1 base, and 7 bases lay between the germline ends. The CDR3 covers 15 residues. In DNA, the CDR3 is TGTGCCAGCAGCGTAGCGGGGAGGAACACCGGGGAGCTGTTTTTT. Its translation is CASSVAGRNTGELFF.

J is TRBJ2-5 and V is TRBV11-2, with D perhaps matching TRBD1 (7 bases). Germline V gives CDR1 SGHAT, CDR2 FQNNGV. Trimming removed 5 bases at V and 5 bases at J, with 24 bases between. CDR3 length: 17 residues. The CDR3 DNA reads TGTGCCAGCAGCCCCACCGCGGGACAGATGCCTCGGGAGACCCAGTACTTC. It is translated as CASSPTAGQMPRETQYF.

V usage is TRBV7-2 and J usage is TRBJ2-5, with 7 bases matching TRBD1. Trimming removed 3 bases from V and 2 bases from J; junction bases left unmatched: 6. Per the germline V gene, CDR1 is SGHTA and CDR2 is FQGNSA. The CDR3 loop spans 15 amino acids. CDR3 amino acids: CASSFRTGVQETQYF. As DNA, the CDR3 is TGTGCCAGCAGCTTTCGAACAGGGGTTCAAGAGACCCAGTACTTC. Using reference TRBV7-2 and TRBJ2-5 for the parts outside the CDR3, the full variable domain is GAGVSQSPSNKVTEKGKDVELRCDPISGHTALYWYRQSLGQGLEFLIYFQGNSAPDKSGLPSDRFSAERTGGSVSTLTIQRTQQEDSAVYLCASSFRTGVQETQYFGPGTRLLVL.

The chain uses TRBV6-5 and TRBJ2-1; weak D call: TRBD2 (6 bases). The CDR3 runs to 14 residues. Trimming pared 4 bases from V and 1 base from J, leaving 8 bases between. Per germline, CDR1 MNHEY and CDR2 SVGAGI. CDR3 DNA sequence: TGTGCCAGCAGTTCGGGACTTTCCTACAATGAGCAGTTCTTC. Translating gives CASSSGLSYNEQFF.

This rearrangement joins TRBV3-1 (or the pseudogene TRBV3-2) to TRBJ1-4; D is undetermined. Germline CDR1 reads LGHDT; CDR2 reads YNNKEL (reference sequence). CDR3 length: 16 amino acids. Trimming removed 4 bases from V and 8 bases from J, with 20 bases in between. This chain's CDR3 is CASSLLRGSVLEKLFF. The CDR3 bases are TGTGCCAGCAGCCTTCTCCGAGGGTCTGTATTGGAAAAACTGTTTTTT.

This clone was seen a single time. This chain uses TRBV12-3 or TRBV12-4 with TRBJ2-7, with D unresolved. The V end lost 3 bases, the J end lost 5 bases, and 8 bases lay between the germline ends. The CDR3 has 12 residues. This CDR3 is CASSFTGNEQYF. In DNA, the CDR3 is TGTGCCAGCAGTTTCACGGGTAACGAGCAGTACTTC.

The chain employs TRBV2 and TRBJ1-5; D is unresolved. This CDR3 has 15 residues. The germline V gene encodes CDR1 SNHLY and CDR2 FYNNEI. The V end was cut by 7 bases, the J end by 4 bases, with 17 bases between. The CDR3 region is CASTDGVVTNQPQHF. CDR3 bases: TGTGCCAGCACCGACGGGGTCGTTACAAATCAGCCCCAGCATTTT.

This clone was picked up one time. The genes are TRBV9 and TRBJ2-1; D ambiguous. The V end was cut by 1 base, the J end by 0 bases, with 11 bases between. Germline V gene data show CDR1 as SGDLS and CDR2 as YYNGEE. The CDR3 is 16 amino acids. The CDR3 DNA sequence: TGTGCCAGCAGCGTAATAGGCGGCTACTCCTACAATGAGCAGTTCTTC. Amino acid sequence: CASSVIGGYSYNEQFF.

V and J are TRBV13 and TRBJ2-1; the match to TRBD2 covers 10 bases. The CDR3 is made up of 16 amino acids. V shed 5 bases, J shed 3 bases, and the junction held 7 bases outside the gene matches. CDR1 and CDR2 from the germline V gene are PRHDT and FYEKMQ (reference sequence). CDR3 coding DNA: TGTGCCAGCAGCCGAGACGGACTAGCGGTCTACAATGAGCAGTTCTTC. Translation gives CASSRDGLAVYNEQFF.

This sequence joins TRBV2 and TRBJ2-1; TRBD2 agrees at 9 bases. The V gene end was trimmed by 3 bases and the J gene end by 5 bases; junction bases not matched to a gene: 5. CDR1 is SNHLY, CDR2 FYNNEI, per germline. The CDR3 runs to 15 residues. CDR3 protein: CASSDLAGANNEQFF. CDR3 bases: TGTGCCAGCAGTGATTTAGCGGGAGCCAACAATGAGCAGTTCTTC. Looking up the rest from reference TRBV2 and TRBJ2-1 gives the full variable domain: EPEVTQTPSHQVTQMGQEVILRCVPISNHLYFYWYRQILGQKVEFLVSFYNNEISEKSEIFDDQFSVERPDGSNFTLKIRSTKLEDSAMYFCASSDLAGANNEQFFGPGTRLTVL.

This chain joins TRBV2 and TRBJ2-7, with D possibly matching TRBD2 (5 bases). The CDR3 is 14 amino acids. Germline V gene lookup returns CDR1 SNHLY and CDR2 FYNNEI. The V and J ends lost 0 bases and 5 bases respectively, with 11 bases between them. CDR3 in amino acids: CASSEAGAENEQYF. CDR3 sequence (DNA): TGTGCCAGCAGTGAAGCGGGAGCAGAAAACGAGCAGTACTTC.

This clone was seen a few times. The chain employs TRBV29-1 and TRBJ1-1; 8 bases fit TRBD1. Germline V lookup: CDR1 SQVTM, CDR2 ANQGSEA. Trimming cost V 4 bases and J 4 bases; bases outside gene matches: 11. CDR3 size: 15 residues. The CDR3 spells CSVGGRGRFATEAFF. Here the CDR3 DNA reads TGCAGCGTTGGGGGCAGGGGGCGTTTTGCCACTGAAGCTTTCTTT.

The chain recombines TRBV4-3 with TRBJ1-1; perhaps TRBD1 as D (5 bases). The length of the CDR3 is 14 residues. Germline CDR1 and CDR2: LGHNA and YSLEER. V dropped 7 bases and J dropped 4 bases, with 16 bases sitting between them. The CDR3 nucleotides read TGCGCCAGCACCACACAAGCGGGGGTCACTGAAGCTTTCTTT. This gives the protein CASTTQAGVTEAFF.

The rearrangement links TRBV27 to TRBJ1-3; 10 nucleotides align to TRBD1. The CDR3 sequence is 16 residues long. V lost 4 bases to trimming and J lost 3 bases; unmatched junction nucleotides: 6. CDR1 and CDR2 (germline): MNHEY, SMNVEV (reference sequence). The CDR3 loop is CASSSDRGHFGNTIYF. The CDR3 DNA sequence: TGTGCCAGCAGTTCCGACAGGGGGCACTTTGGAAACACCATATATTTT.

This sequence joins TRBV10-1 and TRBJ2-1; 11 bases fit TRBD2. The CDR3 is made up of 18 amino acids. Germline assignment: CDR1 WNHNN and CDR2 SYGVQD (reference sequence). With V trimmed by 0 bases and J by 0 bases, 4 bases remained unmatched. The CDR3, as DNA: TGCGCCAGCAGTGAGTCTTCTAGCGGGAGGCACTCCTACAATGAGCAGTTCTTC. Residues: CASSESSSGRHSYNEQFF.

The chain is built from TRBV6-5 and TRBJ2-2, with 10 positions matching TRBD1. CDR1 and CDR2 (germline): MNHEY, SVGAGI. V gave up 2 bases and J gave up 7 bases; unmatched junction bases: 7. This CDR3 contains 16 residues. This CDR3 is CASSYTQTGGNGELFF. CDR3 bases: TGTGCCAGCAGTTACACCCAGACAGGGGGCAACGGGGAGCTGTTTTTT.

The chain recombines TRBV2 with TRBJ2-2, with 11 bases identical to TRBD2. The CDR3 spans 13 residues. Germline V lookup: CDR1 SNHLY, CDR2 FYNNEI. V shed 10 bases and J 6 bases; nucleotides not matched to a gene: 4. CDR3 sequence: CATLAGGAGELFF. Here the CDR3 DNA reads TGTGCCACCCTAGCGGGAGGTGCCGGGGAGCTGTTTTTT.

The chain is built from TRBV5-1 and TRBJ2-2; D not certain. Germline CDR1 reads SGHRS; CDR2 reads YFSETQ. The V and J ends lost 7 bases and 0 bases respectively, with 10 bases between them. The CDR3 is 14 residues long. The CDR3 sequence is CASGEAPNTGELFF. The CDR3 DNA reads TGCGCCAGCGGCGAGGCCCCGAACACCGGGGAGCTGTTTTTT. The full variable domain, its missing parts supplied by reference TRBV5-1 and TRBJ2-2, is KAGVTQTPRYLIKTRGQQVTLSCSPISGHRSVSWYQQTPGQGLQFLFEYFSETQRNKGNFPGRFSGRQFSNSRSEMNVSTLELGDSALYLCASGEAPNTGELFFGEGSRLTVL.

This clone has a single count. The chain links TRBV28 to TRBJ1-1; D unclear. Germline assignment: CDR1 MDHEN and CDR2 SYDVKM. This CDR3 region has 15 residues. Trimming shortened V by 5 bases and J by 3 bases, and 16 bases separated the two germline ends. CDR3 sequence (DNA): TGTGCCAGCAGTATTCAGCGGCTTATGGACACTGAAGCTTTCTTT. Translating gives CASSIQRLMDTEAFF.